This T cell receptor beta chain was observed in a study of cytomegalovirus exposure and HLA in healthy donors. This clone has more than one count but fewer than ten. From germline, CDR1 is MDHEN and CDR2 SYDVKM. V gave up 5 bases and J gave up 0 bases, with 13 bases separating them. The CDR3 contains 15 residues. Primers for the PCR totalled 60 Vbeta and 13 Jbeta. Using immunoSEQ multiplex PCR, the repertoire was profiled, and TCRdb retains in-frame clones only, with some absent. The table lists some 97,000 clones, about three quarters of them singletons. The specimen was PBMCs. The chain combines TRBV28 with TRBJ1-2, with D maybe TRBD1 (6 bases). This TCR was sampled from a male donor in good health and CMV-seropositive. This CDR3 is CASSPWGQANYGYTF. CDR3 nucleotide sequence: TGTGCCAGCAGTCCCTGGGGGCAAGCTAACTATGGCTACACCTTC.